The 15 T cell receptor beta chains reported below all come from one sample, sequenced in a study of shared clonotypes between healthy human individuals. It was CD45RO-negative cells, positively selected for CCR7, that made up naive CD8 cells, with terminally differentiated effector memory CD45RA+ cells excluded. Profiling relied on immunoSEQ multiplex PCR, and the TCRdb table lists in-frame clones only, not all of them. The sample carries millions of clones, about 94% recorded once. Sequencing was carried out using naive CD8+ T cells sorted from blood. These receptors were collected from a man between 18 and 35 years old in good health.

The V gene is TRBV4-1, the J gene TRBJ2-7; the D gene is possibly TRBD2 (5 bases). This CDR3 region has 17 residues. The V end lost 4 bases, the J end lost 2 bases, and 21 bases lay between the germline ends. Germline V CDR1 and CDR2: MGHRA, YSYEKL. Written as DNA, the CDR3 is TGCGCCAGCAGCCCCGCCCACAGCGTACTGACTACCTACGAGCAGTACTTC. Translating gives CASSPAHSVLTTYEQYF.

The rearrangement links TRBV28 to TRBJ2-2; D may be TRBD1 (5 bases). The V gene lost 6 bases and the J gene lost 7 bases, with 12 bases spanning the gap. Germline V gene data show CDR1 as MDHEN and CDR2 as SYDVKM. This CDR3 is built from 13 residues. The CDR3 DNA sequence: TGTGCCAGCAGACAGCAGGGAAACGGGGAGCTGTTTTTT. Its protein product is CASRQQGNGELFF.

The chain carries TRBV5-4 and TRBJ2-2, with 7 bases aligning to TRBD2. Germline V CDR1 and CDR2: SGHNT, YYREEE (reference sequence). The CDR3 totals 15 residues. J lost 5 bases, V lost 4 bases, and 8 bases had no gene match. This CDR3 reads CASSLGLEGTGELFF. DNA of the CDR3: TGTGCCAGCAGCCTAGGACTAGAAGGAACCGGGGAGCTGTTTTTT.

The V gene is TRBV6-5, the J gene TRBJ2-7; 12 positions match TRBD2. Trimming took 1 base from V and 2 from J; bases not matched to a gene: 0. The CDR3 length is 15 residues. The germline V gene has CDR1 MNHEY and CDR2 SVGAGI. The CDR3 loop reads CASSYWTSGAYEQYF. The CDR3 DNA follows: TGTGCCAGCAGTTACTGGACTAGCGGGGCCTACGAGCAGTACTTC.

The chain uses TRBV4-3 and TRBJ2-3; a weak D match, TRBD1 (6 bases). CDR1 and CDR2 from the germline V gene are LGHNA and YSLEER. Trimming cost V 1 base and J 3 bases, with 11 bases left between them. This CDR3 has 15 residues. The CDR3 bases are TGCGCCAGCAGCCAAGCGGGACACGGAACAGATACGCAGTATTTT. Translating it yields CASSQAGHGTDTQYF.

This clone was observed once. The chain uses TRBV5-1 and TRBJ2-2, with D possibly matching TRBD2 (5 bases). Deletions cut 7 bases from V and 4 bases from J, with 14 bases between. Germline lookup yields CDR1 SGHRS and CDR2 YFSETQ. CDR3 size: 14 residues. CDR3 in amino acids: CASFPRGGTGELFF. DNA for the CDR3: TGCGCCAGCTTCCCCCGGGGTGGCACCGGGGAGCTGTTTTTT.

This chain joins TRBV10-3 and TRBJ1-5; D possibly corresponds to TRBD1 (5 bases). The CDR3 has 15 residues. V lost 0 bases to trimming and J lost 3 bases, with 9 bases between them. Germline V gives CDR1 ENHRY, CDR2 SYGVKD. CDR3 residues: CAISESEGFNQPQHF. CDR3 in DNA: TGTGCCATCAGTGAGTCCGAGGGGTTCAATCAGCCCCAGCATTTT.

The V and J genes are TRBV5-6 and TRBJ2-7; D tentatively fits TRBD1 or TRBD2 (5 bases each). This CDR3 has 13 residues. Germline CDR1 reads SGHDT; CDR2 reads YYEEEE. Trimming took off 2 bases at V and 5 bases at J, with 11 bases between the two ends. In nucleotides, the CDR3 is TGTGCCAGCAGCTTTGGGGGAAGGGACGAGCAGTACTTC. It specifies CASSFGGRDEQYF.

The chain recombines TRBV28 with TRBJ2-2, with 14 bases matching TRBD2. The CDR3 runs 19 residues. After removal of 4 bases from V and 5 bases from J, the junction contained 12 bases not matched to a gene. Germline V gene sequence: CDR1 MDHEN, CDR2 SYDVKM. The chain's CDR3 is CASSSRGTSGRTHTGELFF. CDR3 sequence (DNA): TGTGCCAGCAGTTCCCGTGGGACTAGCGGGAGAACTCATACCGGGGAGCTGTTTTTT. The variable domain in full, with the rest retrieved from reference TRBV28 and TRBJ2-2, is DVKVTQSSRYLVKRTGEKVFLECVQDMDHENMFWYRQDPGLGLRLIYFSYDVKMKEKGDIPEGYSVSREKKERFSLILESASTNQTSMYLCASSSRGTSGRTHTGELFFGEGSRLTVL.

Remarks on this clone: Other nucleotide sequences from this sample produce the same CDR3. This chain links TRBV13 with TRBJ1-1; 7 bases are shared with TRBD1. This CDR3 contains 14 residues. The J segment lost 4 bases and the V segment lost 0 bases, leaving 2 bases of the junction unmatched. From germline, CDR1 is PRHDT and CDR2 FYEKMQ (reference sequence). The CDR3 sequence is CASSLGQGVTEAFF. The CDR3 DNA follows: TGTGCCAGCAGCTTAGGCCAGGGGGTCACTGAAGCTTTCTTT.

This chain joins TRBV18 and TRBJ2-7; weak D call: TRBD1 (6 bases). CDR1 and CDR2 from the germline V gene are KGHSH and LQKENI. The CDR3 covers 15 residues. V was cut by 3 bases and J by 7 bases, with 19 bases left in between. CDR3 sequence (DNA): TGTGCCAGCTCACCTCCGACACTGCAGGGGTGGGAGCAGTACTTC. Translated: CASSPPTLQGWEQYF.

The CDR3 here is CASSEALVGTLAKNIQYF. DNA for the CDR3: TGTGCCAGCAGTGAAGCGCTTGTGGGGACTCTAGCCAAAAACATTCAGTACTTC. The rearrangement joins TRBV2 to TRBJ2-4, with D possibly matching TRBD2 (6 bases). The germline V gene encodes CDR1 SNHLY and CDR2 FYNNEI. The CDR3 totals 18 residues. V gave up 0 bases and J gave up 0 bases, with 15 bases separating them.

The chain recombines TRBV29-1 with TRBJ2-7; TRBD1 agrees at 7 bases. The J segment lost 0 bases and the V segment lost 2 bases, leaving 4 bases of the junction unmatched. The CDR3 length is 14 residues. Germline V gene sequence: CDR1 SQVTM, CDR2 ANQGSEA. CDR3 in DNA: TGCAGCGTTGAATTTCGGGACAGCTCCTACGAGCAGTACTTC. It specifies CSVEFRDSSYEQYF.

The chain joins TRBV10-2 to TRBJ2-7; a possible D gene is TRBD1 (6 bases). From germline, CDR1 is WSHSY and CDR2 SAAADI. Deletions cut 7 bases from V and 0 bases from J, with 10 bases between. The CDR3 contains 13 residues. Written as DNA, the CDR3 is TGCGCCAGCAAGCAGGGGCACTCCTACGAGCAGTACTTC. It yields the protein CASKQGHSYEQYF.

The V gene is TRBV2, the J gene TRBJ2-7, with 8 bases aligning to TRBD2. CDR1 and CDR2 from the germline V gene are SNHLY and FYNNEI. The CDR3 totals 13 residues. V was pared by 2 bases and J by 5 bases, with 2 bases of the junction left unmatched. As DNA, the CDR3 is TGTGCCAGCAGTGAACCCGGGGGGGACGAGCAGTACTTC. Its protein product is CASSEPGGDEQYF.